The T cell receptor beta chain described here comes from a study of blood T cell repertoires in COVID-19. Per the original methods: Amplification from reference gene primers served as the basis for estimated nucleated cell counts. Profiling relied on immunoSEQ multiplex PCR, and the TCRdb table lists in-frame clones only, not all of them. V and J calls and clone size come straight from that table; D and trimming were deduced from the DNA. Among approximately 330,000 clones listed, over 80% were seen once. Recruited during active infection, patients (from Seattle) were subsequently followed longitudinally. As to this clone: The sample carries other DNA sequences with the same CDR3.

Trimming stripped 3 bases from V and 0 bases from J, with 9 bases between. Germline V lookup: CDR1 KGHSH, CDR2 LQKENI. The CDR3 is made up of 15 amino acids. The clonotype comes from a man under 40 with COVID-19, enrolled during active disease. The sample was peripheral blood. The rearrangement links TRBV18 to TRBJ2-1; weak D call: TRBD2 (6 bases). The CDR3 loop is CASSPGLSSYNEQFF. The DNA for the CDR3 is TGTGCCAGCTCACCGGGACTTAGCTCCTACAATGAGCAGTTCTTC. The full variable domain, with the rest looked up from reference TRBV18 and TRBJ2-1, is NAGVMQNPRHLVRRRGQEARLRCSPMKGHSHVYWYRQLPEEGLKFMVYLQKENIIDESGMPKERFSAEFPKEGPSILRIQQVVRGDSAAYFCASSPGLSSYNEQFFGPGTRLTVL.